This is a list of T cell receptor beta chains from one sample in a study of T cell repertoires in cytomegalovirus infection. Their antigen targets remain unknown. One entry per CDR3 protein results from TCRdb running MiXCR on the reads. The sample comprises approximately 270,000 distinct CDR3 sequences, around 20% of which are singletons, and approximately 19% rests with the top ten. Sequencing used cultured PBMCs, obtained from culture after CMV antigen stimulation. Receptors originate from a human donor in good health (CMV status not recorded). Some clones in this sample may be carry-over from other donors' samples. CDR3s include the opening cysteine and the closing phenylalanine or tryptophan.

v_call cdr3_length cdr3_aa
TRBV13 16 CASYSRLASNTGELFF
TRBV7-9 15 CASVVAGVRMDTQYF
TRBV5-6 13 CASSFERNYGYTF
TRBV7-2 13 CASSPLYSEGYTF
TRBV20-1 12 CSARPRVRGYTF
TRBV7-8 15 CASSLVRGVQGGYTF
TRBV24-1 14 CATSDSGLRGEQFF
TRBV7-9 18 CASSPSFGGASNTGELFF
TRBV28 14 CASSWVGGNQPQHF
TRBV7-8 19 CASSSVQGAVLSRNQPQHF
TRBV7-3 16 CASSLSLAGRGDTQYF
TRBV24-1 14 CATRGSGGQETQYF
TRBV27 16 CASSETAQAANYGYTF
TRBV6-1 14 CASRVDNSNQPQHF
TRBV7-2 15 CASSLVIAGGGEQFF
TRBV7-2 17 CASSLVWSRFAYNEQFF
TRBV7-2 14 CASSLESSQDTQYF
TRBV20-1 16 CSARPGQGVQDQPQHF
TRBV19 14 CASSQLDGTDTQYF
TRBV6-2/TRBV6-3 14 CASSYGTGLKKLFF
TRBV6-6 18 CASSYLPGVQSNTGELFF
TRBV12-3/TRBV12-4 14 CASSLRDIQETQYF
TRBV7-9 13 CASSLIGEETQYF
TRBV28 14 CASSLIAPHYGYTF
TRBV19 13 CASSIGGNTEAFF
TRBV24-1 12 CATSDFYNEQFF
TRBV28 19 CASSLKLFRSGNLYNEQFF
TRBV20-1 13 CSALDRGISPLHF
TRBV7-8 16 CASSPPGLVSSHEQFF
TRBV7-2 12 CASSTQLLTQYF
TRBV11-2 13 CASSSGPSYGYTF
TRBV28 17 CASTRATGLAGGETQYF
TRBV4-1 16 CASSQETGLRTDTQYF
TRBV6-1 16 CASSPRRAGDSYEQYF
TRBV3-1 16 CASSRRGVDGANVLTF
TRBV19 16 CASSIRDSSYNSPLHF
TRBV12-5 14 CASGPPRLTDTQYF
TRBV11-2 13 CASSLDSTDTQYF
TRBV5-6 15 CASSHGGGAKQPQHF
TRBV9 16 CASSAGGTSGNNEQFF
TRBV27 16 CASSPSRPIHDNEQFF
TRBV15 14 CATSRDNRQETQYF
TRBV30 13 CAWAGSSYNEQFF
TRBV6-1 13 CASSVTRFGELFF